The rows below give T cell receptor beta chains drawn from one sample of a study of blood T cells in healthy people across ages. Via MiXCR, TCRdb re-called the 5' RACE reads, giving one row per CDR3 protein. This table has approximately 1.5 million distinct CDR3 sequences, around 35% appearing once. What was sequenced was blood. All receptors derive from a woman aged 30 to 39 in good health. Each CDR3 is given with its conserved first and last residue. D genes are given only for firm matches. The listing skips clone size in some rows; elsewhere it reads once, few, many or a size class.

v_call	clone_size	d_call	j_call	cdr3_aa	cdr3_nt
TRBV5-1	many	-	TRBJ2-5	CASSPRDLQETQYF	TGCGCCAGCAGCCCCCGGGACTTACAAGAGACCCAGTACTTC
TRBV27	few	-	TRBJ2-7	CASRSLLMYEQYF	TGTGCCAGCAGGTCCCTACTTATGTACGAGCAGTACTTC
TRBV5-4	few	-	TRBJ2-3	CASSPYGDTQYF	TGTGCCAGCAGCCCCTATGGGGATACGCAGTATTTT
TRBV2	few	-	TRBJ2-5	CASSTRQTQYF	TGTGCCAGCAGTACCAGGCAGACCCAGTACTTC
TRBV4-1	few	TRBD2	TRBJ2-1	CASSQDWVAGNEQFF	TGCGCCAGCAGCCAAGATTGGGTAGCGGGGAATGAGCAGTTCTTC
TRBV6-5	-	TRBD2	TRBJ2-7	CASSRLAGANEQYF	TGTGCCAGCAGTCGACTAGCGGGAGCTAACGAGCAGTACTTC
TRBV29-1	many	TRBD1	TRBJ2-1	CSVSRQGVRDEQFF	TGCAGCGTATCGCGGCAGGGGGTGCGGGATGAGCAGTTCTTC
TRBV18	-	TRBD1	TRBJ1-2	CASSLIPGGQNYGYTF	TGTGCCAGCTCACTTATTCCAGGGGGACAAAACTATGGCTACACCTTC
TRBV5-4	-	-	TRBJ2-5	CASTPERGKTQYF	TGTGCCAGCACCCCCGAAAGAGGGAAGACCCAGTACTTC
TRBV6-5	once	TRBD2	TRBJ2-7	CASSSRLAVYEQYF	TGTGCCAGCAGTTCAAGACTAGCGGTCTACGAGCAGTACTTC
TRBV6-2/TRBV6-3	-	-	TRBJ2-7	CASSYPPTEGYEQYF	TGTGCCAGCAGTTACCCACCCACAGAAGGCTACGAGCAGTACTTC
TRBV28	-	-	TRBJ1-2	CASRMPGAANYGYTF	TGTGCCAGCAGGATGCCCGGCGCGGCTAACTATGGCTACACCTTC
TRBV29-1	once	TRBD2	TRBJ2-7	CSVEDTRLAGDSYEQYF	TGCAGCGTTGAAGATACCCGACTAGCGGGGGACTCCTACGAGCAGTACTTC
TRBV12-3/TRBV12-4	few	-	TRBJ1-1	CASRGTDTEAFF	TGTGCCAGCAGAGGGACGGACACTGAAGCTTTCTTT
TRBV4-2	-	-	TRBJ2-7	CASSQESASYEQYF	TGTGCCAGCAGCCAAGAATCTGCAAGCTACGAGCAGTACTTC
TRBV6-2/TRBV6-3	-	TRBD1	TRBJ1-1	CASSFSGTGVSAFF	TGTGCCAGCAGTTTCTCCGGGACAGGGGTTTCAGCTTTCTTT
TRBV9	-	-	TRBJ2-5	CASSVANSERETQYF	TGTGCCAGCAGCGTAGCCAACTCTGAGAGGGAGACCCAGTACTTC
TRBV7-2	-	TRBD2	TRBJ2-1	CASSLASGSDEQFF	TGTGCCAGCAGCTTAGCTAGCGGGAGTGATGAGCAGTTCTTC
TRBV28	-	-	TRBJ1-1	CASGGTLDTEAFF	TGTGCCAGCGGGGGTACCCTGGACACTGAAGCTTTCTTT
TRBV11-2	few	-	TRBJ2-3	CASSTSGTYAMDTQYF	TGTGCCAGCAGCACCTCCGGGACCTACGCTATGGATACGCAGTATTTT
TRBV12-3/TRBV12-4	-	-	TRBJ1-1	CASTLEDRNTEAFF	TGTGCCAGCACCTTGGAGGACAGGAACACTGAAGCTTTCTTT
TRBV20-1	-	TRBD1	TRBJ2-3	CSAEDREWPDTQYF	TGCAGTGCAGAAGACAGGGAATGGCCAGATACGCAGTATTTT
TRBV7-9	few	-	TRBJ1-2	CASSLDRTENYGYTF	TGTGCCAGCAGCTTAGACCGGACAGAAAACTATGGCTACACCTTC
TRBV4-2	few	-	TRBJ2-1	CASSQAASGFYNEQFF	TGTGCCAGCAGCCAAGCCGCCAGCGGGTTCTACAATGAGCAGTTCTTC
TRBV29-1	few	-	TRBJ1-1	CSVEGPKNTEAFF	TGCAGCGTTGAGGGACCGAAGAACACTGAAGCTTTCTTT
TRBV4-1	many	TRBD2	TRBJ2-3	CASSQVASSGGTRGWDTQYF	TGCGCCAGCAGCCAAGTAGCGTCTAGCGGGGGGACCCGAGGATGGGATACGCAGTATTTT
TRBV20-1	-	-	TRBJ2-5	CSQLGDQRYQETQYF	TGCAGTCAGCTGGGGGACCAGCGATACCAAGAGACCCAGTACTTC
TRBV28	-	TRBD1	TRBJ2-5	CASSPSGTVWKTQYF	TGTGCCAGCAGTCCCTCCGGGACAGTTTGGAAGACCCAGTACTTC
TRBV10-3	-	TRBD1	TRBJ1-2	CAISEGLDRGNGYTF	TGTGCCATCAGTGAAGGGTTGGACAGGGGAAATGGCTACACCTTC
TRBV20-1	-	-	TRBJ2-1	CSAPLGAQKYNEQFF	TGCAGTGCTCCTCTGGGGGCCCAGAAGTACAATGAGCAGTTCTTC
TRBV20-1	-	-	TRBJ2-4	CSARDPQGTNIQYF	TGCAGTGCTAGAGACCCCCAGGGGACTAACATTCAGTACTTC
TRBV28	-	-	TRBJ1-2	CASSADGGRVYGYTF	TGTGCCAGCAGTGCAGACGGGGGGAGAGTCTATGGCTACACCTTC
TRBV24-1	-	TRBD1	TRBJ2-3	CATSGRDRVTDTQYF	TGTGCCACCAGCGGCCGGGACAGGGTGACAGATACGCAGTATTTT
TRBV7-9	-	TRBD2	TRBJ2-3	CASSLPPGLAGADTQYF	TGTGCCAGCAGCTTACCCCCCGGACTAGCGGGGGCAGATACGCAGTATTTT
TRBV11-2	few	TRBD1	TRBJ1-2	CASSLAHYRGGGSWYGYTF	TGTGCCAGCAGCCTAGCCCACTACAGGGGCGGTGGGTCGTGGTATGGCTACACCTTC
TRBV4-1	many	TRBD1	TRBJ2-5	CASSPQGQETQYF	TGTGCCAGCAGCCCACAGGGGCAAGAGACCCAGTACTTC
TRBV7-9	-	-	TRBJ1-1	CASSFPGVSVAFF	TGTGCCAGCAGCTTCCCGGGGGTTTCGGTAGCTTTCTTT
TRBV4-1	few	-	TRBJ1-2	CASSQWELNYGYTF	TGCGCCAGCAGCCAATGGGAATTGAACTATGGCTACACCTTC
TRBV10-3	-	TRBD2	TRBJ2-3	CAISYSGGRGTDTQYF	TGTGCCATCAGTTACAGCGGGGGACGTGGCACAGATACGCAGTATTTT
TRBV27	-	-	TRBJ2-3	CASSLLGGREADTQYF	TGTGCCAGCAGTTTACTAGGGGGCAGGGAGGCAGATACGCAGTATTTT
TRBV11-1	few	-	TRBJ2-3	CASSSVDTGSTDTQYF	TGTGCCAGCAGCTCCGTGGATACAGGCAGCACAGATACGCAGTATTTT
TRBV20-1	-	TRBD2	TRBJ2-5	CSARTSGRAWETQYF	TGCAGTGCCCGGACTAGCGGGAGGGCCTGGGAGACCCAGTACTTC
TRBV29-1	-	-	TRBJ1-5	CSVLVGDPYSNQPQHF	TGCAGCGTTTTAGTAGGGGACCCGTATAGCAATCAGCCCCAGCATTTT
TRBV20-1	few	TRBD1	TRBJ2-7	CSARVPDRTNYEQYF	TGCAGTGCTAGAGTCCCGGACAGGACGAACTACGAGCAGTACTTC
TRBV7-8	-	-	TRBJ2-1	CASPSTADTKDEQFF	TGTGCCAGCCCCTCAACCGCGGATACGAAGGATGAGCAGTTCTTC
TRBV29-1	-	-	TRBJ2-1	CSVPGPLTGRYNEQFF	TGCAGCGTCCCCGGGCCCCTGACAGGACGATACAATGAGCAGTTCTTC
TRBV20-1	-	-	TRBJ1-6	CSARGPEDTNSPLHF	TGCAGTGCTAGAGGCCCGGAGGACACCAATTCACCCCTCCACTTT
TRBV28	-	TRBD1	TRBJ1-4	CASSLGTSGTVNEKLFF	TGTGCCAGCAGTTTAGGGACCTCCGGGACAGTTAATGAAAAACTGTTTTTT
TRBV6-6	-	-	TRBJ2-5	CASRYSTQRETQYF	TGTGCCAGCAGGTACTCGACACAGCGAGAGACCCAGTACTTC
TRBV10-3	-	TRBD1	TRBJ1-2	CAVSDRGTGGSNYGYTF	TGTGCCGTCAGCGATCGCGGGACAGGGGGCTCTAACTATGGCTACACCTTC
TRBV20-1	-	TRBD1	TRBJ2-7	CSATKGRDRAGYEQYF	TGCAGTGCTACCAAGGGCCGCGACAGGGCGGGTTACGAGCAGTACTTC
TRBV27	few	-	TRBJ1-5	CASSDGGSSNQPQHF	TGTGCCAGCAGTGATGGGGGAAGTAGCAATCAGCCCCAGCATTTT
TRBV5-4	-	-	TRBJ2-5	CASSLELERALQYF	TGTGCCAGCAGCTTGGAGTTGGAGCGGGCCTTACAGTACTTC
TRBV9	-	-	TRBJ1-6	CASSVQSNSPLHF	TGTGCCAGCAGCGTGCAATCCAATTCACCCCTCCACTTT
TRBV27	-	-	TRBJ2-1	CASIKGGNGNEQFF	TGTGCCAGCATTAAGGGCGGGAACGGGAATGAGCAGTTCTTC
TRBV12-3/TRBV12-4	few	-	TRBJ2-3	CASGRRGPDTRYF	TGTGCCAGCGGCCGAAGGGGCCCAGATACGCGGTATTTT
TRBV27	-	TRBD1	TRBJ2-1	CASTIGTGVNNEQFF	TGTGCCAGCACTATTGGGACAGGGGTCAACAATGAGCAGTTCTTC
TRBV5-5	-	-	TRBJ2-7	CASSLEQGDGQYF	TGTGCCAGCAGCTTGGAACAGGGTGATGGGCAGTACTTC
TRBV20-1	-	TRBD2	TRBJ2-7	CSAKPLAGVPYEQYF	TGCAGTGCAAAACCTCTAGCGGGAGTTCCCTACGAGCAGTACTTC